This T cell receptor beta chain was sequenced during a study of T-cell reconstitution after alpha-beta-depleted transplantation in children. For TCRbeta, the library was prepared with unique molecular identifiers. From the PCR reads, TCRdb called clonotypes with MiXCR, one entry per CDR3 protein. The data hold 610,000 or so distinct CDR3 sequences, with over 25% observed a single time. Source: PBMCs, taken before TCRalphabeta/CD19-depleted stem cell transplant. The TCR originated in a boy less than two years old with Wiskott-Aldrich syndrome, due to receive a stem cell transplant.

CDR3 nucleotides: TGTGCCAGCTCACGCCACGTATCCGGGGAGCTGTTTTTT. Its protein product is CASSRHVSGELFF. The V call is TRBV18, the J call TRBJ2-2; D is ambiguous. This CDR3 is 13 amino acids long. V was trimmed by 4 bases and J by 6 bases, leaving 9 bases between them. CDR1 is KGHSH, CDR2 LQKENI, per germline.